The next 4 T cell receptor beta chains were all read from a single sample in a study of blood T cell repertoires in COVID-19. Profiled with immunoSEQ multiplex PCR; TCRdb holds only in-frame clones, not every one. The sample has around 400,000 clones, 87% seen once; the top ten hold about 2.3%. The sample comprised peripheral blood. The receptors come from a woman in her sixties with COVID-19, enrolled during active disease.

V is TRBV5-1 and J is TRBJ1-1; tentatively, D is TRBD1 (5 bases). V lost 2 bases and J 4 bases, leaving 12 bases between the germline ends. The CDR3 contains 14 residues. Germline V gene data show CDR1 as SGHRS and CDR2 as YFSETQ. The CDR3 reads CASSLTSGSTEAFF. CDR3 bases: TGCGCCAGCAGCTTAACCTCAGGGTCCACTGAAGCTTTCTTT.

This CDR3 is CASSSTSGGPEETQYF. CDR3 bases: TGCGCCAGCAGCTCGACTAGCGGGGGGCCAGAAGAGACCCAGTACTTC. The chain employs TRBV5-1 and TRBJ2-5, with 13 bases matching TRBD2. This CDR3 is 16 amino acids long. Germline V CDR1 and CDR2: SGHRS, YFSETQ. V shed 3 bases, J shed 3 bases, and the junction held 5 bases outside the gene matches.

The CDR3 sequence: CASSQAGVNEQFF. As DNA, the CDR3 is TGCGCCAGCAGCCAAGCAGGGGTCAATGAGCAGTTCTTC. The chain joins TRBV4-1 to TRBJ2-1; tentative D call: TRBD1 (6 bases). Per germline, CDR1 MGHRA and CDR2 YSYEKL. The CDR3 is 13 amino acids. The V end was cut by 1 base, the J end by 6 bases, with 7 bases between.

The rearrangement joins TRBV9 to TRBJ2-3; 7 bases are shared with TRBD2. CDR1 is SGDLS, CDR2 YYNGEE, per germline. Trimming removed 4 bases from V and 2 bases from J; junction bases left unmatched: 16. This CDR3 is 18 amino acids long. The CDR3 region is CASSKILGAGVYTDTQYF. The CDR3 nucleotides read TGTGCCAGCAGCAAAATTCTCGGGGCGGGGGTTTACACAGATACGCAGTATTTT.